In its sample, the clone carrying this TCR beta chain was seen a few times. Its matching antigen is unknown. The data derive from a study of blood T cells in healthy people across ages. Study-level points and caveats: For the donors, CMV status was unknown and possibly confounded expanded clonotype changes. Per million T cells, TCR beta diversity dropped roughly linearly as age increased. Donors of long life had a larger count of naive CD4+ cells and greater diversity than aged donors.

A J-beta primer mix and a sample-barcoded 5' primer were used in a second PCR of about 6 to 12 cycles. TCRdb passed the 5' RACE reads through MiXCR, listing each CDR3 protein once. The sample holds 1.4 million or so distinct CDR3 sequences, approximately 43% seen once. The authors isolated at least 6 million PBMCs per sample. Germline loops: CDR1 SGHAT, CDR2 FQNNGV. V gave up 1 base and J gave up 9 bases; unmatched junction bases: 7. The CDR3 has 15 amino acids. The genes are TRBV11-2 and TRBJ2-1; 9 bases align to TRBD2. Input material: blood. This clonotype originated in a woman under 30 in good health. CDR3 in amino acids: CASSLVGTSWAEQFF. The CDR3 coding sequence is TGTGCCAGCAGCTTAGTCGGGACTAGCTGGGCTGAGCAGTTCTTC.